The rows below give T cell receptor beta chains drawn from one sample of a study of T cells after yellow fever vaccination. TCRdb reanalysed the 5' RACE reads using MiXCR and keeps one entry per CDR3 protein. The profile shows around 530,000 distinct CDR3 sequences, about 15% of them singletons. Sequenced here: PBMCs, sampled 5 days after the first yellow fever vaccination. Receptors were obtained from a man aged 18 to 29 who received the YFV17D yellow fever vaccine. Both conserved end residues are part of each CDR3. The D gene is left open where the match is weak. Clone size is shown for a subset of rows, as once, few, many or a class of expanded clone.

V: TRBV19; J: TRBJ1-6; D: .; length: 14; size: few; DNA: TGTGCCAGTAGTATAAGGGTTGTCAATTCACCCCTCCACTTT; CDR3: CASSIRVVNSPLHF
V: TRBV29-1; J: TRBJ2-3; D: .; length: 15; size: many; DNA: TGCAGCGTTGAAGAACGTCCGAACCCCACAGATACGCAGTATTTT; CDR3: CSVEERPNPTDTQYF
V: TRBV14; J: TRBJ2-1; D: .; length: 16; size: few; DNA: TGTGCCAGCAGCCAATTCCGGGACTCGGTCTCCAATGAGCAGTTCTTC; CDR3: CASSQFRDSVSNEQFF
V: TRBV6-5; J: TRBJ1-6; D: .; length: 17; size: .; DNA: TGTGCCAGCAGTTACTCGTGGAAAGAGATTTATAATTCACCCCTCCACTTT; CDR3: CASSYSWKEIYNSPLHF
V: TRBV20-1; J: TRBJ2-7; D: .; length: 12; size: .; DNA: TGCAGTGCCCCGGCGGGAACCTACGAGCAGTACTTC; CDR3: CSAPAGTYEQYF
V: TRBV7-9; J: TRBJ2-5; D: .; length: 15; size: few; DNA: TGTGCCAGCAGCTTAGGTCCAGGATTTAGGGAGACCCAGTACTTC; CDR3: CASSLGPGFRETQYF
V: TRBV3-1; J: TRBJ2-7; D: TRBD2; length: 15; size: .; DNA: TGTGCCAGCAGCCAAGGCGGACTAGTGGGCGCCGAGCAGTACTTC; CDR3: CASSQGGLVGAEQYF
V: TRBV29-1; J: TRBJ2-3; D: TRBD1; length: 14; size: .; DNA: TGCAGCGGTTTACCGGGACAGATCACAGATACGCAGTATTTT; CDR3: CSGLPGQITDTQYF
V: TRBV25-1; J: TRBJ2-1; D: TRBD2; length: 16; size: .; DNA: TGTGCCAGCAGTGTCCTGGTAGCGGGGGCCGGGATAGGGCAGTTCTTC; CDR3: CASSVLVAGAGIGQFF
V: TRBV19; J: TRBJ1-5; D: .; length: 17; size: .; DNA: TGTGCCAGTAGTACATATCGGGACCGGGGAGGCAATCAGCCCCAGCATTTT; CDR3: CASSTYRDRGGNQPQHF
V: TRBV15; J: TRBJ2-5; D: TRBD1; length: 15; size: few; DNA: TGTGCCACCAGCAAAGACAGGGGCCTTCAACGGGCCCAGTACTTC; CDR3: CATSKDRGLQRAQYF
V: TRBV11-3; J: TRBJ2-5; D: TRBD2; length: 16; size: .; DNA: TGTGCCAGCAGCAAACACGGGACTAGCGGACAAGAGACCCAGTACTTC; CDR3: CASSKHGTSGQETQYF
V: TRBV12-3/TRBV12-4; J: TRBJ2-7; D: TRBD1; length: 16; size: few; DNA: TGTGCCAGCAGTTCACTGACAGGGCCCTCCTCCTACGAGCAGTACTTC; CDR3: CASSSLTGPSSYEQYF
V: TRBV6-1; J: TRBJ2-5; D: .; length: 13; size: few; DNA: TGTGGCCTCGCGGCAACCTACCAAGAGACCCAGTACTTC; CDR3: CGLAATYQETQYF
V: TRBV12-3/TRBV12-4; J: TRBJ1-2; D: .; length: 13; size: many; DNA: TGTGCCAGCAGTTTGGGCGGGGGGGATGGCTACACCTTC; CDR3: CASSLGGGDGYTF